The rows below give T cell receptor beta chains drawn from one sample of a study of blood T cell repertoires in COVID-19. Profiled with immunoSEQ multiplex PCR; TCRdb holds only in-frame clones, not every one. The repertoire holds fewer than 250,000 clones, approximately 81% seen once, with around 20% in the top ten. Sequenced sample: peripheral blood. Source of these receptors: a man younger than 45 with active or convalescent COVID-19. The CDR3 runs from the conserved cysteine through the conserved F or W. The order of the fields is V gene, J gene, D gene, clone size, CDR3 DNA, CDR3 protein. A D gene is named only where the DNA matches it firmly. Expanded clones are given a class, and other clones once, few, many or no size at all.

V gene: TRBV4-2
J gene: TRBJ2-1
D gene: -
clone size: -
CDR3 DNA: TGTGCCAGCAGCCAACCAGGCAGCAGGCTGTACAATGAGCAGTTCTTC
CDR3 protein: CASSQPGSRLYNEQFF

V gene: TRBV7-2
J gene: TRBJ2-1
D gene: TRBD2
clone size: -
CDR3 DNA: TGTGCCAGCAGTTGGGGGGGCTCCTACAATGAGCAGTTCTTC
CDR3 protein: CASSWGGSYNEQFF

V gene: TRBV14
J gene: TRBJ1-5
D gene: -
clone size: -
CDR3 DNA: TGTGCCAGCAGCCAAGACCCCGAGGACTTTAGGTCAGACAATCAGCCCCAGCATTTT
CDR3 protein: CASSQDPEDFRSDNQPQHF

V gene: TRBV6-2/TRBV6-3
J gene: TRBJ1-5
D gene: -
clone size: -
CDR3 DNA: TGTGCCAGCAGCCTCGCGGGGATCGGGAATCAGCCCCAGCATTTT
CDR3 protein: CASSLAGIGNQPQHF

V gene: TRBV10-3
J gene: TRBJ2-1
D gene: TRBD1
clone size: -
CDR3 DNA: TGTGCCATCAGTGTAGGGGGACAGACCTACAATGAGCAGTTCTTC
CDR3 protein: CAISVGGQTYNEQFF

V gene: TRBV25-1
J gene: TRBJ1-1
D gene: -
clone size: -
CDR3 DNA: TGTGCCAGCAGTGGGGGGGGCCATGAAGCTTTCTTT
CDR3 protein: CASSGGGHEAFF

V gene: TRBV15
J gene: TRBJ2-4
D gene: TRBD1
clone size: -
CDR3 DNA: TGTGCCACCAGCCCCCGGACAGGGCTGGTCAAAAACATTCAGTACTTC
CDR3 protein: CATSPRTGLVKNIQYF

V gene: TRBV25-1
J gene: TRBJ2-7
D gene: TRBD2
clone size: few
CDR3 DNA: TGTGCCAGCAGTGAAGCCCTAGCGGGACACTACGAGCAGTACTTC
CDR3 protein: CASSEALAGHYEQYF

V gene: TRBV4-3
J gene: TRBJ1-1
D gene: TRBD1
clone size: -
CDR3 DNA: TGCGCCAGCAGCCAAACTGACAGGGTGAACACTGAAGCTTTCTTT
CDR3 protein: CASSQTDRVNTEAFF

V gene: TRBV19
J gene: TRBJ1-2
D gene: -
clone size: -
CDR3 DNA: TGTGCCAGTAAAAGGACAAACTTTTATGAGGGCTACACCTTC
CDR3 protein: CASKRTNFYEGYTF

V gene: TRBV7-2
J gene: TRBJ2-7
D gene: TRBD2
clone size: few
CDR3 DNA: TGTGCCAGCAGCTTATTAGGGGGAGCGGGAGACGAGCAGTACTTC
CDR3 protein: CASSLLGGAGDEQYF

V gene: TRBV14
J gene: TRBJ2-5
D gene: TRBD1
clone size: -
CDR3 DNA: TGTGCCAGCAGCCAAAAGGGGGCCTGGCAAGAGACCCAGTACTTC
CDR3 protein: CASSQKGAWQETQYF

V gene: TRBV4-1
J gene: TRBJ1-5
D gene: -
clone size: -
CDR3 DNA: TGCGCCAGCAGCCAAGTGGGAGGGCCCTATCAGCCCCAGCATTTT
CDR3 protein: CASSQVGGPYQPQHF

V gene: TRBV19
J gene: TRBJ1-4
D gene: TRBD1
clone size: few
CDR3 DNA: TGTGCCACCCGGGGGAGACAGGGAAATGAAAAACTGTTTTTT
CDR3 protein: CATRGRQGNEKLFF

V gene: TRBV6-1
J gene: TRBJ1-5
D gene: -
clone size: -
CDR3 DNA: TGTGCCAGCAGTGAGGGGCTGAGCAATCAGCCCCAGCATTTT
CDR3 protein: CASSEGLSNQPQHF

V gene: TRBV5-1
J gene: TRBJ2-2
D gene: -
clone size: -
CDR3 DNA: TGCGCCAGCAGCCTTACCCAGGGTCCCGGGGAGCTGTTTTTT
CDR3 protein: CASSLTQGPGELFF

V gene: TRBV5-1
J gene: TRBJ2-2
D gene: TRBD2
clone size: few
CDR3 DNA: TGCGCCAGCAGCTTGGTAGGGCTAGCGGCGAACACCGGGGAGCTGTTTTTT
CDR3 protein: CASSLVGLAANTGELFF

V gene: TRBV19
J gene: TRBJ2-3
D gene: TRBD1
clone size: -
CDR3 DNA: TGTGCCAGTATCGAAGGACAGGGGGCCACAGATACGCAGTATTTT
CDR3 protein: CASIEGQGATDTQYF

V gene: TRBV5-4
J gene: TRBJ2-1
D gene: TRBD2
clone size: once
CDR3 DNA: TGTGCCAGCAGCTTGGGGCCCATAGCGGGAAGAAACAATGAGCAGTTCTTC
CDR3 protein: CASSLGPIAGRNNEQFF

V gene: TRBV6-5
J gene: TRBJ2-3
D gene: TRBD2
clone size: -
CDR3 DNA: TGTGCCGCTAGCGGGACATACACAGATACGCAGTATTTT
CDR3 protein: CAASGTYTDTQYF